This T cell receptor beta chain stems from a study of OX40 agonist ivuxolimab in advanced cancers. Study context: Patients in the trial were receiving intravenous ivuxolimab every 2 weeks, at doses of 0.01 to 10 mg/kg. About 40% of patients had received prior checkpoint inhibitor therapy.

Notes on this clone: Its matching antigen is unknown.

General study results and limits: Mean expanded clone counts were higher in CD8+ than CD4+ T cells.

Using immunoSEQ multiplex PCR, the repertoire was profiled, and TCRdb retains in-frame clones only, with some absent. The sample carries about 60,000 clones, around 88% recorded once. CDR3 length: 12 amino acids. Germline V lookup: CDR1 MNHEY, CDR2 SVGAGI. V dropped 11 bases and J dropped 1 base, with 11 bases sitting between them. Patients were excluded for autoimmune disease history or systemic immunosuppression. Specimen: CD4+ or CD8+ T cells sorted from blood, collected in a trial of the OX40 agonist ivuxolimab. V usage is TRBV6-5 and J usage is TRBJ1-1; maybe TRBD1 (5 bases). The receptor was derived from an adult with an advanced solid tumor such as melanoma, head and neck, liver or kidney cancer. CDR3 in amino acids: CAVNGQNTEAFF. CDR3 DNA sequence: TGTGCCGTGAACGGACAGAACACTGAAGCTTTCTTT.